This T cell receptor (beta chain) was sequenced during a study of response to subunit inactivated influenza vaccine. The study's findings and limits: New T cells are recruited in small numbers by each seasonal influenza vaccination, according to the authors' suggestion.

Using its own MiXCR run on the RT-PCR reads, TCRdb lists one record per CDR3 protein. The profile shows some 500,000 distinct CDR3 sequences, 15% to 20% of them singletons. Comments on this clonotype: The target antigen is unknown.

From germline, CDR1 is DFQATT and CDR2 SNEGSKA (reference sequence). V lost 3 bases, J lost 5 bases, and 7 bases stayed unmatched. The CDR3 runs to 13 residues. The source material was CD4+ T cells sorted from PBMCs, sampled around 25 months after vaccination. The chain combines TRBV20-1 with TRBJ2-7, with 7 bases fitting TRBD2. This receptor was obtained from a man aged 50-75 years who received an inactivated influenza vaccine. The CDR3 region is CSASRGSPNEQYF. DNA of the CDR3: TGCAGTGCTAGTCGCGGGAGTCCCAACGAGCAGTACTTC.